This note documents a single T cell receptor (beta chain) sequence. At the DNA level, this CDR3 is encoded by other sequences in the same sample as well. In the original processing: Counts of nucleated cells, estimated from reference gene primer amplification, were obtained. Only in-frame clones appear in the TCRdb table, and some are missing; sequencing was by immunoSEQ multiplex PCR. Clonal size and the V and J genes are those of that table, whereas D and trimming came from the DNA. The data contain 250,000 to 300,000 clones, about 80% of them singletons. This sample is part of a study of blood T cell repertoires in COVID-19. Study-wide background: Sources were T cells, B-cell-depleted T cells, or PBMCs; the material itself was cDNA or gDNA.

Residents of about two dozen US areas, aged 18 to 89 years, made up the participants. Donors of Cohort 3 who recovered were those that had two negative PCRs, clearance, or symptom resolution. V lost 3 bases and J lost 3; bases outside the gene matches: 1. CDR3 length equals 14 residues. Germline loops: CDR1 KGHSH, CDR2 LQKENI. The sequence derives from a man aged 50-59 years who had recovered from COVID-19. The chain carries TRBV18 and TRBJ2-7; 11 bases are shared with TRBD2. Sequenced sample: PBMCs or T cells enriched from blood (not recorded which). The CDR3 loop is CASSPGLAGYEQYF. DNA of the CDR3: TGTGCCAGCTCACCCGGACTAGCGGGCTACGAGCAGTACTTC.